This is a list of T cell receptor beta chains from one sample in a study of blood T cell repertoires in COVID-19. This table comes from immunoSEQ multiplex PCR, and its TCRdb copy is limited to in-frame clones, with some not included. The data contain approximately 350,000 clones, 89% of them singletons. The sequencing input was peripheral blood. Every receptor here comes from a man aged 40-49 years with acute or convalescent COVID-19. CDR3s include the opening cysteine and the closing phenylalanine or tryptophan. Expanded clones are given a class, and other clones once, few, many or no size at all.

abundance	v_gene	j_gene	CDR3aa
.	TRBV5-1	TRBJ2-7	CASSMGTGGNEQYF
.	TRBV25-1	TRBJ2-5	CASSESARETQYF
.	TRBV7-9	TRBJ2-7	CASSLEANKYF
.	TRBV7-2	TRBJ2-7	CASSLYHGIEQYF
.	TRBV4-1	TRBJ1-5	CASSPNPTGGQPQHF
.	TRBV19	TRBJ2-1	CASSIYYEQFF
.	TRBV9	TRBJ2-3	CASSVVGTGRTDTQYF
.	TRBV9	TRBJ1-1	CASSLITRNTEAFF
.	TRBV7-2	TRBJ2-1	CASSLVLADYNEQFF
.	TRBV2	TRBJ2-7	CASSDPGQVGYEQYF
.	TRBV10-1	TRBJ1-3	CASKGVSGNTIYF
.	TRBV9	TRBJ1-1	CASSAITGGYTEAFF
.	TRBV12-3/TRBV12-4	TRBJ1-1	CASRFDRGTEAFF
few	TRBV30	TRBJ2-1	CAWSVGDRDNEQFF
few	TRBV5-1	TRBJ2-7	CASSLGDRELNEQYF
.	TRBV6-5	TRBJ1-6	CASSYSRGRNSPLHF
.	TRBV19	TRBJ2-3	CASSPLIPPGHPLPSGADTQYF
.	TRBV28	TRBJ1-4	CASTPQRNNEKLFF
.	TRBV30	TRBJ1-1	CAWSDSFNTEAFF
.	TRBV2	TRBJ2-7	CASSPPTQTGHEQYF
.	TRBV6-2/TRBV6-3	TRBJ2-6	CASSYPPGVRSGANVLTF
.	TRBV7-2	TRBJ2-5	CASSLTRGETQYF
.	TRBV9	TRBJ1-2	CASSVITGKGYTF
.	TRBV3-1/TRBV3-2	TRBJ1-1	CASSQWLAGNTEAFF
.	TRBV19	TRBJ2-1	CASSVQGYEQFF
.	TRBV2	TRBJ2-3	CASEGQATDTQYF
.	TRBV19	TRBJ2-5	CASTSGGFGGETQYF
.	TRBV5-1	TRBJ2-3	CASSPRLADTQYF
many	TRBV7-2	TRBJ1-4	CASSFAGTVNEKLFF
.	TRBV3-1/TRBV3-2	TRBJ2-7	CASSRPASGSSYEQYF
.	TRBV6-5	TRBJ1-2	CASRHGQGNYGYTF
.	TRBV3-1/TRBV3-2	TRBJ2-7	CASSFGTTSYEQYF
.	TRBV29-1	TRBJ1-2	CSVVGGDRYGYTF
few	TRBV6-5	TRBJ1-4	CASIGGTVEKLFF
.	TRBV19	TRBJ2-7	CASSTGQGNYEQYF
.	TRBV6-5	TRBJ1-5	CASNLRSDNQPQHF
.	TRBV7-9	TRBJ1-1	CASSKTGKQGAFF
few	TRBV5-1	TRBJ1-4	CASSFDSRQGGEKLFF
.	TRBV2	TRBJ1-5	CASSLNRARNQPQHF
once	TRBV21-1	TRBJ2-5	CASRLRDSPFFRNAPHQETQYF
once	TRBV28	TRBJ2-7	CASLDRASYEQYF